Each of the 3 T cell receptor beta chains below was sequenced from the same sample in a study of T cell responses to AZD1222 COVID-19 vaccine. Profiling relied on immunoSEQ multiplex PCR, and the TCRdb table lists in-frame clones only, not all of them. The sample holds about 82,000 clones, approximately 85% seen once. The material sequenced was peripheral blood, taken 28 days after the second AZD1222 dose. Source of these receptors: an adult who received the AZD1222 COVID-19 vaccine.

This chain links TRBV7-2 with TRBJ1-2; no reliable D call. CDR3 length: 14 residues. Germline loops: CDR1 SGHTA, CDR2 FQGNSA. Trimming took off 4 bases at V and 8 bases at J, with 17 bases between the two ends. The CDR3 here is CASSSTQGPWGYTF. The CDR3 nucleotides read TGTGCCAGCAGCTCAACACAAGGGCCCTGGGGCTACACCTTC.

CDR3 nucleotide sequence: TGTGCCAGTTGTCGGTGGGGCACCGGGGAGCTGTTTTTT. Protein product: CASCRWGTGELFF. V usage is TRBV2 and J usage is TRBJ2-2, with D unclear. Germline V gene lookup returns CDR1 SNHLY and CDR2 FYNNEI. Trimming took off 9 bases at V and 4 bases at J, with 12 bases between the two ends. The CDR3 is 13 amino acids.

V usage is TRBV7-9 and J usage is TRBJ1-5, with D unclear. CDR1 is SEHNR and CDR2 is FQNEAQ in the germline V gene (reference sequence). Trimming cost V 3 bases and J 3 bases, with 6 bases left between them. The CDR3 runs 13 residues. CDR3 protein: CASSLGFNQPQHF. CDR3 nucleotide sequence: TGTGCCAGCAGCTTGGGTTTCAATCAGCCCCAGCATTTT.